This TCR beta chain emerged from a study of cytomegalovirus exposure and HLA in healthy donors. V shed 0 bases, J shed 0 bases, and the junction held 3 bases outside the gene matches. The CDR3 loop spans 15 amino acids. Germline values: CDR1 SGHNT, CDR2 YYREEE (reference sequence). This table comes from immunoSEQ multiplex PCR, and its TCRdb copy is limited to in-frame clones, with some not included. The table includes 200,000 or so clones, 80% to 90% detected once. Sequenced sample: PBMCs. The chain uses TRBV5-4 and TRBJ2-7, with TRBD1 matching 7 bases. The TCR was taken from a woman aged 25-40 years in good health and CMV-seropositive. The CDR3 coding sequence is TGTGCCAGCAGCTTGGGGGACAGAAGCTCCTACGAGCAGTACTTC. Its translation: CASSLGDRSSYEQYF.